This TCR beta chain was retrieved from a study of shared clonotypes between healthy human individuals. Study results and limitations: Shared across several donors were about 4.8% of the naive CD4 clonotypes.

This clone came up once. Its cognate antigen is unknown. Trimming cost V 5 bases and J 1 base, with 18 bases left between them. From germline, CDR1 is SEHNR and CDR2 FQNEAQ (reference sequence). This CDR3 spans 17 amino acids. Deep level was the assay's run setting. Replicate PCRs run on sorted subsets employed around 200 ng DNA, 30,000 to 35,000 T cell genomes. Libraries were prepared by immunoSEQ multiplex PCR; TCRdb keeps only in-frame clonotypes and omits some of them. Found here are 2 million to 2.5 million clones, about 94% of them singletons; the top ten hold 1.1%. Naive-designated CD8 cells lacked CD45RO, were positively enriched for CCR7, and omitted terminally differentiated effector memory CD45RA+ cells.

The chain carries TRBV7-9 and TRBJ2-1, with D perhaps TRBD2 (6 bases). This receptor was identified in a man aged 18 to 30 in good health. The sample comprised naive CD8+ T cells sorted from blood. In nucleotides, the CDR3 is TGTGCCAGCAGCCCAAGTTCCGGGGGAACGTCCTACAATGAGCAGTTCTTC. The encoded protein is CASSPSSGGTSYNEQFF.